The sequence of this T cell receptor beta chain was determined in a study of CD8 T cells in Susac syndrome. An amount of RNA that ranged from about 0.45 to 1 ug was reverse transcribed with random hexamers. TCR beta CDR3 was amplified by immunoSEQ covering 54 Vbeta and 13 Jbeta. Via MiXCR, TCRdb re-called the immunoSEQ multiplex PCR reads, giving one row per CDR3 protein. This table holds under 25,000 distinct CDR3 sequences, approximately 93% found once. Healthy donors constituted the control group, matched for age and sex. Isolation of CD8+ and CD4+ T cells was performed negatively, whereas enrichment of TEMRA cells was done by FACS. Material for sequencing was CD8+ T cells from PBMCs. This sequence originates from a human donor in good health.

The CDR3 coding sequence is TGTGCCAGCAGTTCCCCCGGGACAGGGCTCTACGAGCAGTACTTC. It yields the protein CASSSPGTGLYEQYF. This chain links TRBV12-3 or TRBV12-4 with TRBJ2-7, with 9 bases aligning to TRBD1. This CDR3 is built from 15 residues. Trimming removed 4 bases from V and 3 bases from J; junction bases left unmatched: 7.